This T cell receptor beta chain was sequenced in a study of cytomegalovirus exposure and HLA in healthy donors. As for the study in general: HLA-typed donors were the source of roughly 80 million unique TCRs held in an early data release. Overall study results and limits: A later analysis found that most CMV-associated TCR beta chains appeared HLA-restricted. Later work found that TCR association rates differed between HLA loci; DRB1 had the most and HLA-C the fewest.

The sample holds one count of this clone. Its antigen remains unidentified. With 60 Vbeta and 13 Jbeta primers, the PCR was carried out. As handled by the study authors: In a later analysis, some 10 million of around 75 million unique beta chains occurred in at least two donors. Sequencing used immunoSEQ multiplex PCR; TCRdb keeps in-frame clones, though not all of them. That table is the source of V, J and clone size, and D and trimming were worked out from the DNA. Of about 100,000 clones listed, 70% to 80% are singletons. V dropped 5 bases and J dropped 7 bases, with 9 bases sitting between them. The length of the CDR3 is 13 residues. CDR1 and CDR2 from the germline V gene are SGHDN and FVKESK.

The receptor was derived from a woman in her fifties or sixties in good health and CMV-seropositive. V usage is TRBV14 and J usage is TRBJ1-6; D gene ambiguous. Material for sequencing was PBMCs. CDR3 in DNA: TGTGCCAGCAGCGGACTACTCAATTCACCCCTCCACTTT. Protein sequence: CASSGLLNSPLHF.